This TCR beta chain was sequenced during a study of T-cell memory formation after mild COVID-19. Study-wide results and caveats: CD4/CD8 balance characterized clones contracting day 15 to 85, and CD4+ skew characterized later expanders.

V trimming: 7 bases; J trimming: 14 bases; junction bases outside the gene matches: 15. This CDR3 is 13 amino acids long. As regards this clonotype: What it binds is not known.

MiXCR, applied by TCRdb to the 5' RACE reads, yields one record per CDR3 protein. The table shows roughly 400,000 distinct CDR3 sequences, with less than 25% occurring only once. This receptor was obtained from an adult woman who had mild COVID-19 (a few samples of this study predate the infection). Cell type and time point are not known. The chain links TRBV12-3 or TRBV12-4 to TRBJ1-2, with 8 bases matching TRBD1. The specimen was PBMCs or a T cell subset sorted from them (not recorded which). CDR3 amino acids: CASTATRTGSKTF. CDR3 bases: TGTGCCAGCACCGCCACGAGGACAGGGTCGAAGACCTTC.